This is a list of T cell receptor beta chains from one sample in a study of blood T cell repertoires in COVID-19. Libraries were prepared by immunoSEQ multiplex PCR; TCRdb keeps only in-frame clonotypes and omits some of them. The sample includes approximately 97,000 clones, roughly 88% of them seen just once. Input material: peripheral blood. Receptor source: a human donor in a cohort sampled during active COVID-19. The CDR3 runs from the conserved cysteine through the conserved F or W. A D gene is named only where the DNA matches it firmly. The size entry is marked missing in some rows and otherwise reads once, few, many or a size class.

clone size,V gene,D gene,J gene,CDR3 protein,CDR3 DNA
-,TRBV30,-,TRBJ2-7,CAWSEESQSGEQYF,TGTGCCTGGAGTGAAGAGTCCCAGTCGGGTGAGCAGTACTTC
-,TRBV15,TRBD2,TRBJ2-1,CATSRGTSGGYNEQFF,TGTGCCACCAGCAGGGGGACTAGCGGGGGGTACAATGAGCAGTTCTTC
-,TRBV7-2,-,TRBJ2-7,CASSLAPPGANYEQYF,TGTGCCAGCAGCTTAGCGCCGCCAGGGGCTAACTACGAGCAGTACTTC
once,TRBV30,TRBD1,TRBJ1-1,CAWVQGTGVTEAFF,TGTGCCTGGGTTCAAGGGACAGGGGTTACTGAAGCTTTCTTT
-,TRBV5-6,TRBD1,TRBJ1-1,CASNDGTGGSVSTEAFF,TGTGCCAGCAACGATGGGACAGGGGGGAGCGTGTCCACTGAAGCTTTCTTT
-,TRBV9,TRBD2,TRBJ2-1,CASSGLSGGTYNEQFF,TGTGCCAGCAGCGGCCTTAGCGGGGGGACCTACAATGAGCAGTTCTTC
-,TRBV10-3,-,TRBJ2-5,CAITDGSGQETQYF,TGTGCCATCACCGACGGGAGCGGTCAGGAGACCCAGTACTTC
-,TRBV5-1,-,TRBJ2-7,CASSPGYEQYF,TGCGCCAGCAGCCCGGGCTACGAGCAGTACTTC
few,TRBV6-6,-,TRBJ2-7,CASRGRDAAYEQYF,TGTGCCAGCAGGGGCCGTGACGCTGCCTACGAGCAGTACTTC
-,TRBV2,TRBD1,TRBJ2-5,CASSVRPGGIQETQYF,TGTGCCAGCAGTGTAAGGCCAGGGGGTATCCAAGAGACCCAGTACTTC
-,TRBV7-3,TRBD2,TRBJ2-3,CASRRGLAGADTQYF,TGTGCCAGCAGGCGTGGACTAGCGGGAGCAGATACGCAGTATTTT
once,TRBV4-2,TRBD1,TRBJ1-1,CASSQDLGQVPEAFF,TGTGCCAGCAGCCAAGATCTCGGACAGGTCCCTGAAGCTTTCTTT
-,TRBV19,TRBD1,TRBJ2-1,CASRNRGNEQFF,TGTGCCAGTAGGAACAGGGGGAATGAGCAGTTCTTC
-,TRBV4-2,-,TRBJ2-1,CASSLWEEQFF,TGTGCCAGCAGCCTTTGGGAGGAGCAGTTCTTC
-,TRBV10-3,TRBD1,TRBJ1-6,CAIRNRDRVTNSPLHF,TGTGCCATCAGAAATCGAGACAGGGTGACTAATTCACCCCTCCACTTT
-,TRBV6-5,TRBD1,TRBJ2-3,CASLDRNTDTQYF,TGTGCCAGCCTGGACAGGAACACAGATACGCAGTATTTT
-,TRBV27,TRBD1,TRBJ1-2,CASSLKGQGVSGYTF,TGTGCCAGCAGTTTAAAGGGACAGGGGGTGAGTGGCTACACCTTC
-,TRBV5-4,TRBD2,TRBJ2-5,CASSPPGLGPQETQYF,TGTGCCAGCAGCCCACCGGGACTAGGGCCCCAAGAGACCCAGTACTTC
once,TRBV30,-,TRBJ2-5,CAWSVGETQYF,TGTGCCTGGAGTGTCGGGGAGACCCAGTACTTC
-,TRBV18,-,TRBJ1-6,CASSPETSGSPLHF,TGTGCCAGCTCCCCAGAAACTTCGGGTTCACCCCTCCACTTT
-,TRBV6-2/TRBV6-3,-,TRBJ1-5,CASSYFLVPGQPQHF,TGTGCCAGCAGTTACTTCCTCGTCCCGGGGCAGCCCCAGCATTTT
-,TRBV7-8,TRBD1,TRBJ2-1,CASSPQGNEQFF,TGTGCCAGCAGCCCACAGGGGAATGAGCAGTTCTTC
-,TRBV6-5,TRBD2,TRBJ2-1,CASNGAGGPYNEQFF,TGTGCCAGCAACGGAGCGGGAGGGCCCTACAATGAGCAGTTCTTC
few,TRBV5-4,TRBD1,TRBJ2-5,CASSLRTGGEETQYF,TGTGCCAGCAGCCTCCGGACAGGGGGGGAAGAGACCCAGTACTTC
-,TRBV7-9,-,TRBJ1-2,CASSRGGLGSGYTF,TGTGCCAGCAGCCGAGGAGGACTAGGCTCTGGCTACACCTTC
-,TRBV6-5,-,TRBJ2-7,CASSGGRGAYEQYF,TGTGCCAGCTCCGGGGGACGGGGGGCGTACGAGCAGTACTTC
-,TRBV4-3,TRBD2,TRBJ2-1,CASGSGGASYNEQFF,TGCGCCAGCGGGAGCGGGGGGGCATCCTACAATGAGCAGTTCTTC
-,TRBV5-5,TRBD1,TRBJ1-5,CASSLDRGGNQPQHF,TGTGCCAGCAGCTTGGACAGGGGAGGCAATCAGCCCCAGCATTTT
-,TRBV4-3,-,TRBJ2-7,CASSQGRWSEQYF,TGCGCCAGCAGCCAAGGTCGTTGGAGCGAGCAGTACTTC
-,TRBV6-5,TRBD1,TRBJ1-2,CASRWQGANVDGYTF,TGTGCCAGCAGGTGGCAGGGGGCTAACGTGGATGGCTACACCTTC
-,TRBV7-3,-,TRBJ2-3,CASSLEWGSPDTQYF,TGTGCCAGCAGCTTAGAGTGGGGCAGCCCAGATACGCAGTATTTT